This T cell receptor beta chain comes out of a study of tumor-infiltrating lymphocytes in primary liver carcinoma. By share, this clonotype ranks as medium-sized (0.01 to 0.1%). With a constant-region primer, TCR beta cDNA was made from 500 ng of total RNA. Slightly modified ARM-PCR, run as three nested multiplex PCR rounds, produced the TCR beta libraries. It was with TRBV1-TRBV30 forward primers and a C-beta reverse primer that the first two PCR rounds were run, at around 11 cycles each. TCRdb passed the multiplex PCR reads through MiXCR, listing each CDR3 protein once. The repertoire holds about 37,000 distinct CDR3 sequences, approximately 82% seen once, with about 35% in the top ten. The CDR3 loop spans 15 amino acids. J lost 2 bases, V lost 4 bases, and 6 bases had no gene match. Germline values: CDR1 LGHNA, CDR2 YSLEER. It was from roughly 20-30 mg of unsorted bulk tissue that RNA and DNA were co-extracted. Surgery removed the patients' primary liver carcinoma.

The sequencing input was tumor-adjacent normal liver tissue. V is TRBV4-3 and J is TRBJ1-2; 8 positions agree with TRBD1. The sequence was collected from a man between 35 and 55 years old with primary liver carcinoma and hepatitis B virus infection. CDR3: CASSLDRGKNYGYTF. DNA of the CDR3: TGCGCCAGCAGCCTCGACAGGGGAAAGAACTATGGCTACACCTTC.